The rows below give T cell receptor beta chains drawn from one sample of a study of blood T cells in healthy people across ages. TCRdb itself ran the 5' RACE reads through MiXCR, one entry per CDR3 protein. This sample has about 680,000 distinct CDR3 sequences; 49% occur once, and the top ten carry around a third. The sample comprised blood. The receptors come from a woman aged 55-70 years in good health. Both conserved end residues are trimmed from each CDR3.

v_gene	j_gene	len	CDR3aa
TRBV11-3	TRBJ2-1	12	ASSPRTGGNEQF
TRBV20-1	TRBJ2-3	12	SPRSSLGTDTQY
TRBV12-3/TRBV12-4	TRBJ1-1	9	ASSFPTEAF
TRBV5-1	TRBJ2-1	12	ASSFTSGRNEQF
TRBV7-2	TRBJ1-1	13	ASSLPGTGAAEAF
TRBV7-2	TRBJ2-7	14	ASSSGLVQGIYEEY
TRBV12-3/TRBV12-4	TRBJ2-1	10	ASRATGNEQF
TRBV18	TRBJ2-1	11	ASSVAGGAEQF
TRBV2	TRBJ2-7	9	TSSHQYEQY
TRBV7-2	TRBJ2-7	11	ASSGDLNYEQY
TRBV9	TRBJ2-1	14	ASSPRGGSSYNEQF
TRBV7-3	TRBJ2-3	11	ASSPGNADTQY
TRBV29-1	TRBJ1-1	9	SVNTDSEAF
TRBV14	TRBJ1-2	12	ASSQEWRDRGYT
TRBV28	TRBJ2-1	12	ASSLRQGGAQQF
TRBV29-1	TRBJ1-1	12	SARPLGTGSPAF
TRBV5-5	TRBJ1-6	14	TSSPRTQGLNSPLH
TRBV10-3	TRBJ2-3	11	AISATGTDTQY
TRBV6-1	TRBJ1-2	13	ASSESIGQHYGYT
TRBV18	TRBJ1-1	11	ASSPPGDTEAF
TRBV6-5	TRBJ2-7	12	ASRTDRITYEQY
TRBV6-1	TRBJ2-6	11	ASTNSGANVLT
TRBV19	TRBJ1-1	11	ASSIRENTEAF
TRBV20-1	TRBJ1-2	12	SASRDRGHYGYT
TRBV9	TRBJ1-3	12	ASSAQPSGNTIY
TRBV27	-	12	ASRRDQLYNEQY
TRBV20-1	TRBJ2-7	11	SAGNGLVYEQY
TRBV28	TRBJ1-2	10	ASSRTGYGYT
TRBV20-1	-	10	SAIAGSAEQY
TRBV20-1	TRBJ1-1	11	SASWGGVLEAF
TRBV7-2	TRBJ1-4	12	ASSLGIWDEKLF
TRBV7-9	TRBJ2-5	12	ASSLPLGGETQY
TRBV20-1	TRBJ1-5	11	SARTGPNQPQH
TRBV7-2	TRBJ2-4	12	ASNGGLAENIQY